This T cell receptor (beta chain) was obtained from a study of cytomegalovirus exposure and HLA in healthy donors (dated by TCRdb to the late 2010s). With regard to the full study: According to an earlier analysis of around 600 of the donors, some 170 million T cells yielded 95 million to 140 million unique TCR beta sequences and 250 to 350 Gb of sequence data. A later genetic analysis used genome-wide SNP genotypes for 398 of the 666 donors, treating that subset as a discovery cohort. The study aimed to test whether cataloging public T cell receptors could reveal signatures of past pathogen exposure. In the later analysis, no new phenotypic data were used to find candidate immune exposures; instead, reliance was placed on TCR beta sequences and their occurrence across donors. Besides the first cohort of around 670 subjects, a separate validation cohort made up of roughly 130 different subjects was used. Typing coverage varied by locus: roughly 629-630 donors for A, B, C, DRB1 and DQB1; more than 500 for DQA1; more than 600 for DPA1; 450 to 480 for DPB1. Donor age, sex, ethnicity and CMV serostatus were compiled together with the repertoire data. Several DR-DQ haplotypes were handled as single units for association and clustering because linkage in the cohort was strong. A later analysis re-analyzed previously published TCR beta repertoires from 660 or so donors and added high-resolution HLA genotyping to study TCR occurrence patterns. Around 330 gigabases of sequencing data and around 80 million unique TCR sequences made up an early release that covered 500 to 650 HLA-typed donors. The T cell repertoires of under 700 subjects were profiled by immunosequencing and related to cytomegalovirus serostatus. Class I and class II HLA loci were covered by the typing at four-digit resolution. All discovery cohort repertoires had been generated on a single sequencing platform. Across roughly 420 genotyped donors of the cohort, an average of roughly 250,000 unique TCR beta nucleotide sequences per donor were sequenced, and around 19% of those sequences were non-productive. To predict cytomegalovirus infection status, the study combined high-throughput TCR immunosequencing, statistical association of individual TCRs with disease status, and machine learning. Of the 300 to 450 genotyped donors, around 81% fell in the genetic ancestry cluster associated with self-reported Caucasian donors. To decide whether each TCR beta V gene segment behaved as functional or pseudogenic, an earlier analysis of some 540 of the donors relied on high-throughput TCR beta sequencing.

Notes on this clone: Its antigen is unknown. Base quality data are lacking; no much larger clone is found one base away.

Ends trimmed: V by 0 bases, J by 4 bases; bases unmatched to a gene: 5. CDR1 and CDR2 (SGDLS, YYNGEE) derive from the germline V gene. From its cysteine to its phenylalanine, the CDR3 spans 15 amino acids. The DNA shown is the 45-base CDR3, in frame from base 1. Overall results and qualifications from the work: An earlier analysis of some 590 of the donors showed that most TCR beta V segments appeared in productive rearrangements either about 87% or about 30% of the time, which broadly matched IMGT annotations. Most CMV-associated TCR beta chains appeared to be HLA-restricted in a later analysis, and the HLA associations seemed to be driven largely by CMV exposure. Strong co-occurrence of HLA alleles, especially DR and DQ, made assigning TCR associations to individual alleles difficult. Linkage disequilibrium might explain the correlated functional status among segregating V segments, but an unknown experimental factor could not be excluded. The study listed over 150 TCR beta chains as associated with cytomegalovirus. An association between a missense DCLRE1C variant and V-gene and J-gene trimming of TCR beta chains was found in a later genetic analysis and replicated in an independent cohort. Most TCR sequences were seen in very few donors, while some public TCRs were found in many individuals. Because counts were too low, seventeen rarely observed V segments, including chromosome 9 orphons, were excluded from the earlier analysis of about 500 of the donors. Compared with equally common non-associated chains, HLA-associated TCR beta chains in a later analysis were more clonally expanded and had lower generation probabilities. The 87-base-pair reads could not distinguish some IMGT-functional V segments, including TRBV6-2 and TRBV6-3, so those segments were excluded. At a false discovery rate of 0.05, a later analysis linked roughly 17,000 TCR beta sequences to specific HLA alleles. The classifier was reported to diagnose cytomegalovirus status with high specificity and sensitivity in both the original and validation cohorts. Only TCR beta chains were sequenced in this cohort, and the absence of alpha or paired-chain data limited detectable features. According to a later genetic analysis, donors in an Asian-associated ancestry cluster had fewer N-insertions in productive TCRs than the approximately 710-donor mean. According to the authors, the approach could potentially be generalized to other disease states and immunological phenotypes. In a later analysis, the rate of TCR association differed among HLA loci, with DRB1 alleles having the most associated TCRs and HLA-C alleles having the fewest. The presence/absence analyses assumed that sequencing depth was roughly uniform across donors, and that assumption may not be true. A cluster of highly shared sequence variants was judged likely to be a technical artifact of the sequencing pipeline. Several of the top co-occurrence clusters appeared to be linked to parvovirus B19, influenza, CMV and Epstein-Barr virus, according to a later analysis. A further reported finding was that TCR beta sequences accurately predicted the HLA-A and HLA-B alleles for most subjects in the first cohort. Three of the identified cytomegalovirus-associated TCR beta chains were confirmed in vitro to be specific for cytomegalovirus antigens. Immune exposure information for the cohort was limited to CMV serostatus. HLA typing was unavailable for some donors at each locus, so association tests used only the typed subset.

In total, approximately 700 healthy bone marrow donors made up the cohort. At the time of sampling, every cohort member was nominally healthy, though immune exposures that went unrecorded were likely present. The donor tested CMV seronegative, placing the donor among the roughly 400 seronegative members of the cohort. A peripheral blood sample was collected from each donor, and TCR beta sequencing was performed on peripheral blood mononuclear cells. Genomic DNA was extracted from the blood cell samples with the Qiagen DNeasy Blood Extraction Kit. Receptors were amplified or captured by the immunoSEQ multiplex PCR assay. For the multiplex PCR, a mixture combining 60 forward primers for TCR Vbeta segments and 13 reverse primers for TCR Jbeta segments was used. Amplification of the CDR3 region of rearranged TCR beta genes was performed with a multiplex PCR assay on genomic DNA. The amplified TCR beta libraries were sequenced on the Illumina HiSeq System as 87-base-pair reads. As for the authors' bioinformatics: A later analysis counted about 80 million unique TCR beta chains across the roughly 700 repertoires, and 10 million to 11 million of these chains were shared by at least two donors. A nearest-neighbor algorithm error-corrected the raw reads and collapsed the reads into unique sequences, merging closely related sequences to remove PCR and sequencing errors. To assign V, D and J gene segments, CDR3 sequences were aligned to IMGT reference sequences. Each retained sequence needed at least a six-nucleotide match to both a V gene segment and a J gene segment. Rearrangements were called productive when the CDR3 lacked stop codons and stayed in frame with V and J; all others were non-productive. CDR3 was defined by IMGT convention, running from the second conserved V-encoded cysteine to the conserved J-encoded phenylalanine. In an earlier analysis of more than 550 of the donors, sequences lacking an unambiguous match to a single V gene segment were excluded. An earlier analysis of 587 of the donors classified V segments as functional when productive rearrangements were above 56.7% and as segregating when the standard deviation between donors was above 5%. To diagnose cytomegalovirus status from the catalog of TCR beta chain sequences, a statistical classification framework was built. V and J gene assignment, in a later analysis, came from comparing TCR nucleotide sequences with IMGT/GENE-DB human TR gene sequences. Using the TCRdist pipeline, a later analysis assigned CDR3 sequences along with most-parsimonious VDJ recombination scenarios. In a later analysis, every TCR beta chain was defined by the combination of its CDR3 amino acid sequence and its V-gene family, and reads without a unique V-gene family were dropped. As a way to deal with suspected cross-contamination and a sequencing artifact, a later analysis dropped roughly 600 nucleotide sequences that were highly shared and had low generation probability. In a later analysis, a clonal expansion index for each public chain was calculated from normalized within-repertoire ranks of inferred template counts. In a later analysis, generation probabilities were computed using a VDJ recombination model fitted to out-of-frame rearrangements, and the results were checked against IGoR. Hypergeometric tests were used in a later analysis to score TCR-TCR, TCR-HLA and TCR-CMV co-occurrence, with a repertoire-size bias correction applied to the TCR pairs. A later analysis estimated false discovery rates by permuting HLA or CMV assignments 20 times. In a later analysis, co-occurring TCRs were grouped using DBSCAN, with TCRdist sequence similarity added in when clustering inside HLA-allele-positive subsets. Repertoires with fewer than 30,000 or more than 120,000 public chains were left out of co-occurrence clustering, as were about five repertoires with anomalous nucleotide sharing. The table was pulled from immuneACCESS by TCRdb, which kept in-frame rearrangements only. Such tables lose some clones; where checked, under half of the loss comes from unresolved V genes, and the rest has no known cause. That table gives V, J and clone size, and the DNA gave D and trimming. For this sample there are under 150,000 clones; less than 90% appear just once. About 1.5% of the sample is in the top ten clones.

Material for sequencing was PBMCs. Here the chain combines TRBV9 and TRBJ2-7; TRBD2 agrees with 9 junctional bases. This clonotype was sampled from a man between 40 and 49 years old in good health and CMV-seronegative. CDR3 sequence: CASSVGPGLAYEQYF. The nucleotide sequence is given as TGTGCCAGCAGCGTAGGTCCGGGACTAGCTTACGAGCAGTACTTC.